The next 5 T cell receptor beta chains were all read from a single sample in a study of control samples from healthy donors and cancer patients. Libraries were prepared by immunoSEQ multiplex PCR; TCRdb keeps only in-frame clonotypes and omits some of them. The table lists some 150,000 clones, 90% to 95% of them singletons. Input material: blood. All receptors come from a man aged 40-49 years in good health.

This chain uses TRBV5-1 with TRBJ1-3; D may be TRBD1 (5 bases). The CDR3 is made up of 15 amino acids. The germline gives CDR1 SGHRS, CDR2 YFSETQ. Trimming took 0 bases from V and 0 from J, leaving 7 bases between them. As DNA, the CDR3 is TGCGCCAGCAGCTTGGTGGGGGACTCTGGAAACACCATATATTTT. Translation gives CASSLVGDSGNTIYF.

The chain uses TRBV24-1 and TRBJ1-2; D is unclear. Trimming took 9 bases from V and 5 from J, leaving 15 bases between them. Germline lookup yields CDR1 KGHDR and CDR2 SFDVKD. The CDR3 consists of 13 residues. CDR3 bases: TGTGCCACCCGCAGCGGGAGAGGTTATGGCTACACCTTC. This encodes CATRSGRGYGYTF.

There are a few counts of this clone. The chain carries TRBV24-1 and TRBJ2-1; 12 positions match TRBD2. The germline V gene has CDR1 KGHDR and CDR2 SFDVKD. This CDR3 has 16 amino acids. The ends lost 4 bases at V and 4 bases at J; junction bases unmatched: 4. CDR3 amino acids: CATSDPGTSGYNEQFF. The CDR3 DNA sequence: TGTGCCACCAGTGACCCCGGGACTAGCGGGTACAATGAGCAGTTCTTC.

CDR3 loop: CASSPTTGFTGELFF. The CDR3 DNA reads TGTGCCAGTAGTCCAACGACAGGGTTCACCGGGGAGCTGTTTTTT. The V call is TRBV19, the J call TRBJ2-2, with 7 bases lining up with TRBD1. Germline V lookup: CDR1 LNHDA, CDR2 SQIVND (reference sequence). The V gene end was trimmed by 5 bases and the J gene end by 4 bases; junction bases not matched to a gene: 7. This CDR3 region has 15 residues.

The CDR3: CASSLGFLGLGYEQYF. The DNA of the CDR3 is TGTGCCAGCAGCTTAGGATTTTTGGGACTAGGCTACGAGCAGTACTTC. This chain uses TRBV13 with TRBJ2-7; TRBD2 matches 8 bases. This CDR3 contains 16 residues. Trimming removed 0 bases from V and 3 bases from J; junction bases left unmatched: 7. CDR1 is PRHDT and CDR2 is FYEKMQ in the germline V gene (reference sequence).